The T cell receptor beta chain under discussion was sequenced for a study of response to subunit inactivated influenza vaccine. Notes on the study in general: Authors suggested each seasonal influenza vaccination recruits few new T cells.

This clonotype came up a few times. Its cognate antigen is unknown. The germline V gene has CDR1 SGHAT and CDR2 FQNNGV. The CDR3 is made up of 13 amino acids. The germline V and J ends were trimmed by 2 bases and 9 bases, with 11 bases remaining between them. TCRdb fed the RT-PCR reads into MiXCR, producing one record per CDR3 protein. Of around 480,000 distinct CDR3 sequences in the sample, roughly 9.7% are singletons; the top ten hold less than 15%. The starting material was PBMCs from blood, obtained about 40 days after vaccination. The rearrangement uses TRBV11-2 and TRBJ2-1; D not resolved. This receptor was taken from a man aged 45-65 years who received an inactivated influenza vaccine. CDR3 residues: CASSLRLQLEQFF. The CDR3, as DNA: TGTGCCAGCAGCTTAAGACTGCAGCTTGAGCAGTTCTTC.